Detailed here is one T cell receptor (beta chain). Its antigen is not known. The entry originates in a study of immune evolution from preneoplasia to lung adenocarcinoma. General study findings and limits: Later-stage lesions seemingly showed higher T cell density and diversity than normal lung.

Trimming pared 5 bases from V and 5 bases from J, leaving 19 bases between. Germline values: CDR1 MGHRA, CDR2 YSYEKL. The CDR3 extends over 16 amino acids. Measured with immunoSEQ multiplex PCR; TCRdb has only the in-frame clones, and not every one. The table records 9,000 to 10,000 clones, around 90% of them present only once. The TCR was taken from a person aged 65-85 years with invasive lung adenocarcinoma. V gene TRBV4-1 combines with J gene TRBJ2-1; D is ambiguous. Sequenced input: FFPE invasive lung adenocarcinoma tissue. The CDR3 DNA follows: TGCGCCAGCAGCGACCTGGAAGCGAAGCTCGACAATGAGCAGTTCTTC. Translating gives CASSDLEAKLDNEQFF.